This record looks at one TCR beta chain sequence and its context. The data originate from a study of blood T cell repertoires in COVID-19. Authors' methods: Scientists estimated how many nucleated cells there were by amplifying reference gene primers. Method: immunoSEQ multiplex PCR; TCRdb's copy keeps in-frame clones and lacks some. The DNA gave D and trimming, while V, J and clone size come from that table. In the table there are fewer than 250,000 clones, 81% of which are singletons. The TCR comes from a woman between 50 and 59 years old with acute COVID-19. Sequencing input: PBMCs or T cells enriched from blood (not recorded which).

For the CDR3, the DNA is TGTGCCACCAGTGATAGACAGTCTCCCTTGGACGAGCAGTACTTC. Translation gives CATSDRQSPLDEQYF. V is TRBV24-1 and J is TRBJ2-7, with a weak D call TRBD1 (5 bases). CDR3 length: 15 amino acids. Germline V CDR1 and CDR2: KGHDR, SFDVKD. Trimming pared 3 bases from V and 5 bases from J, leaving 16 bases between.